The TCR beta chain described here comes from a study of T cell repertoires in ileal Crohn's disease. Only a few counts were recorded for this clone. Assay used: immunoSEQ multiplex PCR; TCRdb lists only in-frame clones, some missing. The sample lists 3,500 to 4,500 clones, 72% occurring once. Sequenced sample: ileal tissue. The TCR originated in an adult with Crohn's disease.

The CDR3 DNA reads as TGTGCCAGCAGTTTGGGGCAGGGGAACACTGAAGCTTTCTTT. Translating it yields CASSLGQGNTEAFF. The chain links TRBV28 to TRBJ1-1; D may be TRBD1 (5 bases). V lost 3 bases to trimming and J lost 1 base, with 9 bases between them. Germline CDR1 MDHEN, CDR2 SYDVKM. The CDR3 is 14 residues long. Full variable domain (outside the CDR3, taken from reference TRBV28 and TRBJ1-1): DVKVTQSSRYLVKRTGEKVFLECVQDMDHENMFWYRQDPGLGLRLIYFSYDVKMKEKGDIPEGYSVSREKKERFSLILESASTNQTSMYLCASSLGQGNTEAFFGQGTRLTVV.